This TCR beta chain was documented in a study of cytomegalovirus exposure and HLA in healthy donors. Study summary: The Caucasian-associated ancestry cluster held over 65% of 300 to 500 genotyped donors.

V was trimmed by 6 bases and J by 1 base, leaving 9 bases between them. This CDR3 spans 13 amino acids. Germline V gene data show CDR1 as MNHEY and CDR2 as SVGAGI. The PCR ran on 60 Vbeta and 13 Jbeta primers. The repertoire was sequenced with immunoSEQ multiplex PCR; TCRdb's copy has only in-frame clones and lacks some. The sample has 150,000 to 200,000 clones, around 85% seen once. Notes on the study in general: Exclusion as indistinguishable affected some V segments, including TRBV6-2 and TRBV6-3. An analysis done earlier found most TCR beta V segments productive about 90% or about 30% of the time.

Comment on this clone: Its antigen remains unknown.

The origin of this receptor is a human donor in good health. The sample consisted of PBMCs. The rearrangement links TRBV6-5 to TRBJ1-1; D is possibly TRBD1 (6 bases). This CDR3 is CASRHRENTEAFF. CDR3 bases: TGTGCCAGCAGACACAGGGAGAACACTGAAGCTTTCTTT.